Listed below are T cell receptor beta chains from one sample, sequenced in a study of shared clonotypes between healthy human individuals. Sequencing was performed with immunoSEQ multiplex PCR; in TCRdb, only in-frame clones are kept and a portion is missing. The repertoire holds 800,000 or so clones, with 96% as singletons. Sequencing used naive CD8+ T cells sorted from blood. These receptor sequences come from a man younger than 40 in good health. Each CDR3 is given with its conserved first and last residue. The D gene is left open where the match is weak. Rows may omit the clone size; those that give it use once, few, many or a size class.

>once|TRBD1|TRBJ2-7|TRBV5-1
CASSYGQGRYEQYF
TGCGCCAGCAGCTATGGACAGGGACGCTACGAGCAGTACTTC
>NA|TRBD2|TRBJ2-3|TRBV7-6
CASSSPGRERTDTQYF
TGTGCCAGCAGCTCCCCGGGGCGGGAGAGGACAGATACGCAGTATTTT
>NA|NA|TRBJ2-1|TRBV2
CASSVGNNEQFF
TGTGCCAGCAGTGTAGGGAACAATGAGCAGTTCTTC
>NA|NA|TRBJ1-5|TRBV19
CASSNSGVFEPQHF
TGTGCCAGTAGTAATTCAGGGGTTTTTGAGCCCCAGCATTTT
>NA|NA|TRBJ1-1|TRBV5-1
CASSLEGQDNTEAFF
TGCGCCAGCAGCTTGGAGGGGCAGGACAACACTGAAGCTTTCTTT
>NA|NA|TRBJ2-1|TRBV7-9
CAGAGTIGSNEQFF
TGTGCCGGGGCAGGTACCATCGGGAGCAATGAGCAGTTCTTC
>NA|NA|TRBJ1-1|TRBV29-1
CSVLAHGTEAFF
TGCAGCGTTCTCGCTCATGGAACTGAAGCTTTCTTT
>NA|NA|TRBJ2-5|TRBV4-1
CASSQDPGSQETQYF
TGCGCCAGCAGCCAAGATCCCGGGTCCCAAGAGACCCAGTACTTC
>NA|NA|TRBJ1-4|TRBV7-6
CASSLGGTGLNEKLFF
TGTGCCAGCAGCTTAGGAGGCACAGGGCTTAATGAAAAACTGTTTTTT
>NA|TRBD1|TRBJ2-3|TRBV5-1
CASSLGGQGTDTQYF
TGCGCCAGCAGCTTGGGGGGACAGGGCACAGATACGCAGTATTTT
>once|NA|TRBJ2-1|TRBV7-9
CASSSYDPNEQFF
TGTGCCAGCAGCTCTTATGACCCCAATGAGCAGTTCTTC
>once|NA|TRBJ2-3|TRBV7-3
CASSLGVGVPDTQYF
TGTGCCAGCAGCTTAGGGGTGGGGGTCCCAGATACGCAGTATTTT
>NA|NA|TRBJ1-1|TRBV11-3
CASSLGMTKNTEAFF
TGTGCCAGCAGCTTGGGAATGACAAAGAACACTGAAGCTTTCTTT
>NA|NA|TRBJ1-1|TRBV7-6
CASSSRGLGTEAFF
TGTGCCAGCAGCTCCCGGGGGTTGGGCACTGAAGCTTTCTTT
>NA|TRBD2|TRBJ2-1|TRBV10-2
CASSHLGVTSGIFGQFF
TGCGCCAGCAGTCACTTAGGTGTGACTAGCGGGATATTTGGGCAGTTCTTC
>NA|NA|TRBJ2-7|TRBV5-5
CASSLGLPSTYEQYF
TGTGCCAGCAGCTTGGGTTTGCCTAGTACCTACGAGCAGTACTTC
>NA|NA|TRBJ2-3|TRBV6-1
CASSEGGRDRIADTQYF
TGTGCCAGCAGTGAAGGTGGGCGGGACCGTATTGCAGATACGCAGTATTTT
>NA|NA|TRBJ2-7|TRBV7-3
CASSLFAGSSYEQYF
TGTGCCAGCAGCTTATTCGCGGGATCCTCCTACGAGCAGTACTTC
>NA|NA|TRBJ2-5|TRBV15
CATTPVGALAETQYF
TGTGCCACCACGCCCGTCGGGGCCCTCGCGGAGACCCAGTACTTC
>NA|TRBD2|TRBJ2-1|TRBV27
CASSLFRLAGFNEQFF
TGTGCCAGCAGTTTATTTCGGCTAGCGGGATTCAATGAGCAGTTCTTC
>once|TRBD1|TRBJ1-5|TRBV28
CASSWDRGQPQHF
TGTGCCAGCAGTTGGGACAGGGGACAGCCCCAGCATTTT
>NA|TRBD1|TRBJ1-2|TRBV28
CASSSTGGYGYTF
TGTGCCAGCAGTTCAACAGGGGGCTATGGCTACACCTTC
>NA|NA|TRBJ2-5|TRBV11-2
CASSLLGQVQETQYF
TGTGCCAGCAGCTTATTAGGGCAGGTCCAGGAGACCCAGTACTTC
>NA|NA|TRBJ2-7|TRBV7-9
CATGGQSSYEQYF
TGTGCCACCGGGGGACAGTCCTCCTACGAGCAGTACTTC
>NA|TRBD1|TRBJ2-2|TRBV7-2
CASSPAPRGRWTGELFF
TGTGCCAGCAGCCCAGCCCCCAGGGGGCGTTGGACCGGGGAGCTGTTTTTT
>NA|NA|TRBJ2-1|TRBV7-6
CASSLKGRGVYGNEQFF
TGTGCCAGCAGCTTAAAAGGGAGAGGTGTGTACGGCAATGAGCAGTTCTTC
>NA|NA|TRBJ1-1|TRBV29-1
CSVGPGAEAFF
TGCAGCGTTGGGCCGGGGGCTGAAGCTTTCTTT
>NA|NA|TRBJ2-7|TRBV27
CASSQRGSLTYEQYF
TGTGCCAGCAGTCAGAGGGGGAGTCTGACCTACGAGCAGTACTTC
>NA|TRBD1|TRBJ2-1|TRBV5-1
CASSLEDRVREQFF
TGCGCCAGCAGCTTGGAGGACAGGGTTCGCGAGCAGTTCTTC
>NA|TRBD1|TRBJ2-2|TRBV7-9
CASSTRQGAMAGELFF
TGTGCCAGCAGCACGCGACAGGGGGCGATGGCCGGGGAGCTGTTTTTT
>NA|TRBD1|TRBJ1-2|TRBV27
CASSTRTGVSLYGYTF
TGTGCCAGCAGCACTCGGACAGGGGTTTCCCTCTATGGCTACACCTTC
>NA|TRBD2|TRBJ2-7|TRBV7-9
CASSQGLAGAYQQYF
TGTGCCAGCAGCCAGGGACTAGCGGGAGCCTACCAGCAGTACTTC
>NA|NA|TRBJ2-7|TRBV29-1
CSVEDGQNTYEQYF
TGCAGCGTTGAGGACGGTCAAAATACCTACGAGCAGTACTTC
>NA|TRBD1|TRBJ2-7|TRBV27
CASSLVRGRPGEQYF
TGTGCCAGCAGTCTCGTGAGGGGGCGCCCCGGAGAGCAGTACTTC
>once|TRBD1|TRBJ2-7|TRBV5-4
CASSQGDRAYEQYF
TGTGCCAGCAGCCAAGGCGACAGGGCCTACGAGCAGTACTTC
>NA|NA|TRBJ2-1|TRBV9
CASSEGRLLHEQFF
TGTGCCAGCAGCGAAGGGAGGCTACTGCATGAGCAGTTCTTC
>NA|NA|TRBJ1-2|TRBV20-1
CSAYVEGYTF
TGCAGTGCTTACGTAGAGGGCTACACCTTC